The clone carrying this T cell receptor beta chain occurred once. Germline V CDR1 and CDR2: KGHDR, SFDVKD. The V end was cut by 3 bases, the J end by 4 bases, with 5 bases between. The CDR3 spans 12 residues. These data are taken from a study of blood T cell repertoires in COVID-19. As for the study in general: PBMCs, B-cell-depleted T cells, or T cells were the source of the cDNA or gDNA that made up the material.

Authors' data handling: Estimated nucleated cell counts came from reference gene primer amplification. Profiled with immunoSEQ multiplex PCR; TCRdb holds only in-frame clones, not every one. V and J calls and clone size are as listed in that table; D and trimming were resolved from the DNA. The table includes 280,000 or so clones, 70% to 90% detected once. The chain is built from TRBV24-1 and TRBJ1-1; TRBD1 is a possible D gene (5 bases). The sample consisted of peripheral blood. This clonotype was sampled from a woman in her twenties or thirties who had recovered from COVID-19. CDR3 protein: CATSDGATEAFF. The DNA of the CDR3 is TGTGCCACCAGTGATGGGGCCACTGAAGCTTTCTTT.